The present T cell receptor (beta chain) was sequenced within a study of OX40 agonist ivuxolimab in advanced cancers. Turning to the study itself: Ivuxolimab doses were 0.01, 0.1, 0.3, 1.5, 3 or 10 mg/kg every 2 weeks. Age averaged 60 years (range roughly 23 to 85), and 82.7% were male.

Produced via immunoSEQ multiplex PCR; TCRdb's table is partial and in-frame only. The sample consists of about 62,000 clones, about 88% of them appearing once. CDR3 size: 17 residues. After removal of 0 bases from V and 2 bases from J, the junction contained 8 bases not matched to a gene. Germline values: CDR1 SGDLS, CDR2 YYNGEE. The V call is TRBV9, the J call TRBJ2-3; 8 positions agree with TRBD2. This receptor was obtained from an adult with an advanced solid tumor such as melanoma, head and neck, liver or kidney cancer. The sample here was CD4+ or CD8+ T cells sorted from blood, taken in a trial of the OX40 agonist ivuxolimab. CDR3 sequence reads: CASSVGPGGRATDTQYF. The CDR3 DNA reads TGTGCCAGCAGCGTAGGACCGGGGGGGAGGGCCACAGATACGCAGTATTTT.